The rows below give T cell receptor beta chains drawn from one sample of a study of T cell repertoires in cytomegalovirus infection. Their specific antigens are unknown. From the reads, TCRdb called clonotypes with MiXCR, one entry per CDR3 protein. The sample holds approximately 1,000,000 distinct CDR3 sequences, 30% to 40% seen once. This specimen was cultured CD8+ T cells from PBMCs, taken from culture after CMV antigen stimulation. The origin of the receptors is a human donor in good health (CMV status not recorded). Some clones in this sample may be carry-over from other donors' samples. CDR3s include the opening cysteine and the closing phenylalanine or tryptophan. The D gene is left open where the match is weak. Not all rows give a size; the values are once, few, many and, for expanded clones, a class.

D,J,size,V,CDR3,DNA
TRBD2,TRBJ2-1,few,TRBV5-4,CASRPAGVDNEQFF,TGTGCCAGCAGACCAGCGGGGGTAGACAATGAGCAGTTCTTC
-,TRBJ2-7,few,TRBV19,CASSPTGQSYSYEQYF,TGTGCCAGTAGCCCAACGGGGCAGTCCTACTCCTACGAGCAGTACTTC
-,TRBJ2-7,few,TRBV6-5,CASSPAGIYYEQYF,TGTGCCAGCAGCCCCGCCGGGATTTATTACGAGCAGTACTTC
-,TRBJ2-1,-,TRBV27,CASSKVHNEQFF,TGTGCCAGCAGTAAGGTTCACAATGAGCAGTTCTTC
TRBD2,TRBJ2-4,-,TRBV4-1,CASSQELSGGPIRIQYF,TGCGCCAGCAGCCAAGAATTGAGCGGGGGGCCCATTAGAATTCAGTACTTC
-,TRBJ2-5,few,TRBV2,CASSGDLGGATQYF,TGTGCCAGCAGTGGCGATTTGGGGGGAGCGACCCAGTACTTC
TRBD1,TRBJ1-5,-,TRBV6-1,CASRTGSQPQHF,TGTGCCAGCAGGACAGGGTCCCAGCCCCAGCATTTT
-,TRBJ1-1,-,TRBV7-9,CASSLGIRFGENTEAFF,TGTGCCAGCAGCTTAGGGATAAGGTTTGGCGAGAACACTGAAGCTTTCTTT
TRBD1,TRBJ1-6,many,TRBV7-2,CASSPLGDSPYSPLHF,TGTGCCAGCAGCCCCCTTGGGGACAGTCCCTATTCACCCCTCCACTTT
TRBD1,TRBJ1-4,few,TRBV27,CASSPLATGAKLFF,TGTGCCAGCAGTCCCCTCGCGACAGGGGCAAAACTGTTTTTT
-,TRBJ1-1,-,TRBV12-3/TRBV12-4,CASSLEQSLMNTEAFF,TGTGCCAGCAGTTTAGAACAGTCTCTTATGAACACTGAAGCTTTCTTT
-,TRBJ2-1,-,TRBV12-5,CASGLGIEQFF,TGTGCTAGTGGCCTCGGAATTGAGCAGTTCTTC
-,TRBJ2-7,-,TRBV6-6,CASSYVAGHPYEQYF,TGTGCCAGCAGTTACGTGGCAGGCCACCCCTACGAGCAGTACTTC
-,TRBJ2-3,-,TRBV5-4,CASSLLLDTQYF,TGTGCCAGCAGCCTCCTTTTGGATACGCAGTATTTT
TRBD1,TRBJ2-1,few,TRBV7-9,CASSGQGASYNEQFF,TGTGCCAGCAGCGGACAGGGGGCCTCCTACAATGAGCAGTTCTTC
-,TRBJ2-3,-,TRBV6-2/TRBV6-3,CASSYGAGTDTQYF,TGTGCCAGCAGTTACGGGGCGGGCACAGATACGCAGTATTTT
TRBD2,TRBJ2-1,-,TRBV20-1,CSASPGLAGDLPYNEQFF,TGCAGTGCTAGCCCGGGACTAGCGGGGGACCTTCCCTACAATGAGCAGTTCTTC
-,TRBJ2-1,-,TRBV7-9,CASSLEGRTYNEQFF,TGTGCCAGCAGCTTAGAAGGGCGGACCTACAATGAGCAGTTCTTC
TRBD1,TRBJ1-2,-,TRBV20-1,CSATIGDSYGYTF,TGCAGTGCCACAATCGGGGACAGCTATGGCTACACCTTC